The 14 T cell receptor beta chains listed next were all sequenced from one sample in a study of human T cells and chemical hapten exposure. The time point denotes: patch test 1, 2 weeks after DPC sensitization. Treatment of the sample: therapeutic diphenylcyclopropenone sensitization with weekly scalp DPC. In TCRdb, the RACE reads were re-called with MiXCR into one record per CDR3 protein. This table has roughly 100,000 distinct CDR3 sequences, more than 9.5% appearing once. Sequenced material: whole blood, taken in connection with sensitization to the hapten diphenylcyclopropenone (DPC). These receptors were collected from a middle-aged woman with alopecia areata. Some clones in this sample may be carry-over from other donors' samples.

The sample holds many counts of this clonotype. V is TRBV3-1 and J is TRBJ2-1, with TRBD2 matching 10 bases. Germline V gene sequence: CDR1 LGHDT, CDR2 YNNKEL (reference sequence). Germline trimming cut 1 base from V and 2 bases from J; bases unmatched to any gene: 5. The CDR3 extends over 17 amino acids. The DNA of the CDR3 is TGTGCCAGCAGCCAAGGTAGGGGACTAGCGCCCTACAATGAGCAGTTCTTC. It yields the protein CASSQGRGLAPYNEQFF.

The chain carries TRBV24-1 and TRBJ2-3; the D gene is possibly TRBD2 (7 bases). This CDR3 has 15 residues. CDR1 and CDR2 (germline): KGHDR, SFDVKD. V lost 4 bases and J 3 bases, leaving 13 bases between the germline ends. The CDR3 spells CATSEAGGPTDTQYF. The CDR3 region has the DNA TGTGCCACCAGTGAGGCCGGGGGGCCGACAGATACGCAGTATTTT.

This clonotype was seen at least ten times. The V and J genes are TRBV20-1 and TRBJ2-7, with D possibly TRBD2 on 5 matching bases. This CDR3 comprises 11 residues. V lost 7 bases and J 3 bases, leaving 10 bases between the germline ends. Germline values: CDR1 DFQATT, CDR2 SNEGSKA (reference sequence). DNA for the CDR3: TGCAGTGGACTGACTAACTACGAGCAGTACTTC. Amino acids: CSGLTNYEQYF.

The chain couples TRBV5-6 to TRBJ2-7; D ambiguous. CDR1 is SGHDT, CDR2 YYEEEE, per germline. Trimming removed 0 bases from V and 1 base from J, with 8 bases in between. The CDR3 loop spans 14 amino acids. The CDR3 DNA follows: TGTGCCAGCAGCTTGGGGGTCAAATCCTACGAGCAGTACTTC. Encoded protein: CASSLGVKSYEQYF.

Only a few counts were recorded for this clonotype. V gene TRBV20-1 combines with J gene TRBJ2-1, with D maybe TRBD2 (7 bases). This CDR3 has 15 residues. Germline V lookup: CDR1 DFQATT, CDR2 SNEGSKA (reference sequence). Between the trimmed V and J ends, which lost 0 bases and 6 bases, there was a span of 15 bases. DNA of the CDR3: TGCAGTGCTAGAGATCTAGGACTAGGGGGCAATGAGCAGTTCTTC. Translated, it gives CSARDLGLGGNEQFF.

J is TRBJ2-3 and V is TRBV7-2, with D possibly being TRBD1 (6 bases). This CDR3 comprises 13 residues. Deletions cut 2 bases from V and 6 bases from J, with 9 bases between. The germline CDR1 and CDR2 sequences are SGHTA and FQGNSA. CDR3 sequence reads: CASSLQGRDTQYF. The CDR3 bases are TGTGCCAGCAGCTTACAGGGGCGCGATACGCAGTATTTT.

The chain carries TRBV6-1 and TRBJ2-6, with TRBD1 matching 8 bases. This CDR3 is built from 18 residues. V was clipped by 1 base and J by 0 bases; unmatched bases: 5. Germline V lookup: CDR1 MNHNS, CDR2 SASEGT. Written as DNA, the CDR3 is TGTGCCAGCAGTGAAGTCGGGACAGGCCTCTCTGGGGCCAACGTCCTGACTTTC. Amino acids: CASSEVGTGLSGANVLTF.

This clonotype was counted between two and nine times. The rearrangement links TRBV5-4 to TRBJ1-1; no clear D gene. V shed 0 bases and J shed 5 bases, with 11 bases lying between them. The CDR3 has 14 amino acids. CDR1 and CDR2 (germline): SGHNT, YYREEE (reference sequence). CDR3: CASSLEGSKTEAFF. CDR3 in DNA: TGTGCCAGCAGCTTGGAGGGTAGTAAGACTGAAGCTTTCTTT.

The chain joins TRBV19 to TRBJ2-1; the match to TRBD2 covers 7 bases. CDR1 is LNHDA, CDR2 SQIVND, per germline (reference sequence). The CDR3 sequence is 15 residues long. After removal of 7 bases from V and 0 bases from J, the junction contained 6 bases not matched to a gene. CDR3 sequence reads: CASTPAGTSYNEQFF. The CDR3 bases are TGTGCCAGTACCCCAGCGGGGACCTCCTACAATGAGCAGTTCTTC.

The CDR3 nucleotides are TGTGCCATCAGTCCGCGGACTAGCGGGGCTAGCACAGATACGCAGTATTTT. This gives the protein CAISPRTSGASTDTQYF. The chain carries TRBV10-3 and TRBJ2-3, with 12 bases fitting TRBD2. This CDR3 is 17 amino acids long. Germline V CDR1 and CDR2: ENHRY, SYGVKD. V trimming: 5 bases; J trimming: 0 bases; junction bases outside the gene matches: 6.

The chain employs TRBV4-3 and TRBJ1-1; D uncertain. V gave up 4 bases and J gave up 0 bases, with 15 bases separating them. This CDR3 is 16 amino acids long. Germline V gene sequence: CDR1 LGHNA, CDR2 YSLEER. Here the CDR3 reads CASSRALHGMNTEAFF. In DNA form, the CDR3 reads TGCGCCAGCAGCCGAGCGCTGCACGGTATGAACACTGAAGCTTTCTTT.

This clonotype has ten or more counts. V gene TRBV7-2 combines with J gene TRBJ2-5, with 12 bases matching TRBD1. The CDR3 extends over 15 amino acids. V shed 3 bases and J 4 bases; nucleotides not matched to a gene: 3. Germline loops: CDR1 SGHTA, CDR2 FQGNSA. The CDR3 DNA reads TGTGCCAGCAGCTTCCGGGACAGGGGGCGAGAGACCCAGTACTTC. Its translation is CASSFRDRGRETQYF.

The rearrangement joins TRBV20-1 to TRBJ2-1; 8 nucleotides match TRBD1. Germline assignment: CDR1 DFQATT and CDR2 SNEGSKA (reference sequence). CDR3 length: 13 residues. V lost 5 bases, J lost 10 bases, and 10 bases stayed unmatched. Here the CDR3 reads CSASQTGTGEQFF. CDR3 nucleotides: TGCAGTGCTTCACAGACCGGGACAGGCGAGCAGTTCTTC.

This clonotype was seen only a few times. The CDR3 coding sequence is TGTGCCAGCAGCTTCCGGGACAGGGGGCTTCTGATGTATTTT. This codes for CASSFRDRGLLMYF. The chain links TRBV7-9 to TRBJ1-3; 12 bases are shared with TRBD1. CDR3 size: 14 residues. Germline assignment: CDR1 SEHNR and CDR2 FQNEAQ (reference sequence). V was pared by 3 bases and J by 16 bases, with 10 bases of the junction left unmatched.